Shown below are 27 T cell receptor beta chains from a single sample sequenced in a study of patients and donors after allogeneic stem cell transplantation. MiXCR, applied by TCRdb to the RT-PCR reads, yields one record per CDR3 protein. Among hundreds of thousands of distinct CDR3 sequences, roughly 17% were seen once, and the ten largest hold around 7.9%. Sequencing used blood, either unsorted or a sorted T cell fraction (not recorded which). The receptors shown here come from a human donor who was either an allogeneic HSCT recipient or a stem cell or donor lymphocyte infusion donor (not recorded which). It is not recorded whose cells these are; they may come from a transplant donor.

This clonotype was seen a few times. The J gene is TRBJ1-1, the V gene TRBV30; D is unclear. Trimming took 3 bases from V and 0 from J, leaving 5 bases between them. Germline V gene lookup returns CDR1 GTSNPN and CDR2 SVGIG (reference sequence). The CDR3 extends over 12 amino acids. The CDR3 DNA is TGTGCCTGGAGGTGGATGAACACTGAAGCTTTCTTT. It specifies CAWRWMNTEAFF.

The rearrangement links TRBV13 to TRBJ2-7; a possible D gene is TRBD1 (5 bases). Per germline, CDR1 PRHDT and CDR2 FYEKMQ (reference sequence). CDR3 length: 15 amino acids. V gave up 5 bases and J gave up 3 bases, with 17 bases separating them. The CDR3 bases are TGTGCCAGCAGCCCCTCTGGGCAGGGCCTCTACGAGCAGTACTTC. Its translation: CASSPSGQGLYEQYF. The full variable domain, with the rest looked up from reference TRBV13 and TRBJ2-7, is AAGVIQSPRHLIKEKRETATLKCYPIPRHDTVYWYQQGPGQDPQFLISFYEKMQSDKGSIPDRFSAQQFSDYHSELNMSSLELGDSALYFCASSPSGQGLYEQYFGPGTRLTVT.

This clonotype was seen only a few times. This rearrangement joins TRBV28 to TRBJ1-3; D ambiguous. The germline gives CDR1 MDHEN, CDR2 SYDVKM. The CDR3 has 14 residues. With 6 bases removed from V and 2 bases from J, the gap between germline ends came to 11 bases. The CDR3 sequence: CASSSASPGNTIYF. CDR3 DNA: TGTGCCAGCAGCTCGGCCAGCCCTGGAAACACCATATATTTT.

This clonotype was recorded many times. The chain combines TRBV20-1 with TRBJ1-1, with TRBD1 identical over 10 bases. The CDR3 totals 14 residues. J gave up 3 bases and V 6 bases, and 7 bases lay outside the gene matches. Germline V gives CDR1 DFQATT, CDR2 SNEGSKA (reference sequence). CDR3 loop: CSAEKGTGDTEAFF. The CDR3 DNA follows: TGCAGTGCGGAAAAGGGGACAGGGGACACTGAAGCTTTCTTT.

The V and J genes are TRBV7-9 and TRBJ2-7; 9 bases match TRBD1. The V and J ends lost 5 bases and 2 bases, in that order; junction bases with no gene match: 4. The CDR3 loop spans 14 amino acids. From germline, CDR1 is SEHNR and CDR2 FQNEAQ (reference sequence). In DNA, the CDR3 is TGTGCCAGCAGCACCCGACAGGGGGCCTACGAGCAGTACTTC. Its protein product is CASSTRQGAYEQYF.

This clonotype was seen a handful of times. The chain has TRBV4-2 and TRBJ2-1, with no clear D. CDR3 length: 17 amino acids. V was clipped by 4 bases and J by 0 bases, with 16 bases between them. Per the germline V gene, CDR1 is LGHNA and CDR2 is YNFKEQ. DNA of the CDR3: TGTGCCAGCAGCCCAGGCTATCTGACTGGCTCCTACAATGAGCAGTTCTTC. This translates into CASSPGYLTGSYNEQFF.

The rearrangement links TRBV15 to TRBJ1-6, with unresolved D. The CDR3 covers 15 residues. Germline V gene data show CDR1 as LNHNV and CDR2 as YYDKDF (reference sequence). Trimming took off 0 bases at V and 7 bases at J, with 10 bases between the two ends. This CDR3 is CATSREGITNSPLHF. CDR3 nucleotides: TGTGCCACCAGCAGAGAAGGGATCACCAATTCACCCCTCCACTTT.

The rearrangement joins TRBV15 to TRBJ1-2; D uncertain. Germline V gives CDR1 LNHNV, CDR2 YYDKDF (reference sequence). The CDR3 is 15 amino acids. V gave up 0 bases and J gave up 0 bases, with 8 bases separating them. CDR3 sequence (DNA): TGTGCCACCAGCAGAGATCTGGTTCCTAACTATGGCTACACCTTC. Translated: CATSRDLVPNYGYTF.

This clonotype was observed many times. The chain employs TRBV20-1 and TRBJ1-1, with D uncertain. The CDR3 extends over 14 amino acids. Looked up from germline, CDR1 is DFQATT and CDR2 is SNEGSKA (reference sequence). Between the trimmed V and J ends, which lost 3 bases and 0 bases, there was a span of 11 bases. The CDR3 protein is CSARSGGLNTEAFF. In DNA form, the CDR3 reads TGCAGTGCTAGGTCGGGAGGGCTGAACACTGAAGCTTTCTTT.

The genes are TRBV7-2 and TRBJ2-1; the match to TRBD1 covers 11 bases. This CDR3 region has 13 residues. V trimming: 5 bases; J trimming: 10 bases; junction bases outside the gene matches: 4. Germline CDR1 is SGHTA and CDR2 is FQGNSA. CDR3 protein: CASSRTGGKEQFF. The DNA of the CDR3 is TGTGCCAGCAGCCGGACAGGGGGCAAGGAGCAGTTCTTC.

V is TRBV11-2 and J is TRBJ2-7, with D perhaps matching TRBD1 (5 bases). The CDR3 contains 13 residues. The germline V gene has CDR1 SGHAT and CDR2 FQNNGV. The V end was cut by 2 bases, the J end by 7 bases, with 12 bases between. The CDR3 region has the DNA TGTGCCAGCAGCTTATACACAGGCAAAGAGCAGTACTTC. Protein sequence: CASSLYTGKEQYF. The full variable domain, rest sourced from reference TRBV11-2 and TRBJ2-7, is EAGVAQSPRYKIIEKRQSVAFWCNPISGHATLYWYQQILGQGPKLLIQFQNNGVVDDSQLPKDRFSAERLKGVDSTLKIQPAKLEDSAVYLCASSLYTGKEQYFGPGTRLTVT.

The CDR3 spells CAISEPGPVGDTQYF. As DNA, the CDR3 is TGTGCCATCAGTGAGCCGGGACCGGTGGGAGATACGCAGTATTTT. The chain joins TRBV10-3 to TRBJ2-3; D is tentatively TRBD1 or TRBD2 (5 bases each). Germline CDR1 and CDR2: ENHRY and SYGVKD. Trimming stripped 2 bases from V and 5 bases from J, with 14 bases between. The CDR3 length is 15 residues.

This clonotype showed up many times. V is TRBV12-3 or TRBV12-4 and J is TRBJ2-1; a weak D match, TRBD2 (5 bases). V was shortened by 3 bases and J by 9 bases, with 18 bases between the two germline ends. This CDR3 is built from 15 residues. The CDR3 bases are TGTGCCAGCAGTTTCGGTTTGGCCCAAGGGAGTGAGCAGTTCTTC. Amino acids: CASSFGLAQGSEQFF.

This clonotype turned up a few times. The chain uses TRBV30 and TRBJ2-5; no clear D gene. Per germline, CDR1 GTSNPN and CDR2 SVGIG (reference sequence). Trimming took off 0 bases at V and 5 bases at J, with 7 bases between the two ends. There are 12 residues in the CDR3. The CDR3 DNA follows: TGTGCCTGGAGTGTTGGGTCGGAGACCCAGTACTTC. Translating gives CAWSVGSETQYF.

The sample holds many counts of this clonotype. The rearrangement joins TRBV7-3 to TRBJ2-3; 10 positions agree with TRBD1. This CDR3 comprises 14 residues. V dropped 3 bases and J dropped 4; count of bases not matched to a gene: 1. Germline V gene lookup returns CDR1 SGHTA and CDR2 FQGTGA. CDR3 DNA: TGTGCCAGCAGCTTGACAGGGGGCGCAGATACGCAGTATTTT. Protein sequence: CASSLTGGADTQYF.

This clonotype was observed a handful of times. The V call is TRBV2, the J call TRBJ2-2, with D maybe TRBD1 (5 bases). The CDR3 is made up of 13 amino acids. The V gene lost 5 bases and the J gene lost 4 bases, with 8 bases spanning the gap. The germline V gene has CDR1 SNHLY and CDR2 FYNNEI. CDR3: CASSYQGTGELFF. The CDR3 nucleotides are TGTGCCAGCAGTTACCAGGGCACCGGGGAGCTGTTTTTT. Full variable domain (remainder filled in from reference TRBV2 and TRBJ2-2): EPEVTQTPSHQVTQMGQEVILRCVPISNHLYFYWYRQILGQKVEFLVSFYNNEISEKSEIFDDQFSVERPDGSNFTLKIRSTKLEDSAMYFCASSYQGTGELFFGEGSRLTVL.

A note on this clonotype: The conserved phenylalanine or tryptophan normally closing the CDR3 is absent here, so this likely arose from a read error. The J gene is TRBJ2-2, the V gene TRBV12-3 or TRBV12-4; TRBD1 aligns across 7 bases. The V segment lost 5 bases and the J segment 5 bases; nucleotides outside the gene matches: 5. CDR3 length equals 14 residues. In DNA form, the CDR3 reads TGTGCCAGCAGTCTTAAGGGGGCAACCGGGGAGCTGTTTTCT. This encodes CASSLKGATGELFS.

This clonotype was seen repeatedly, ten times or more. The J gene is TRBJ2-4, the V gene TRBV24-1; 8 nucleotides line up with TRBD1. Looked up from germline, CDR1 is KGHDR and CDR2 is SFDVKD. Trimming removed 8 bases from V and 4 bases from J; junction bases left unmatched: 12. This CDR3 has 16 amino acids. This CDR3 reads CATTLSRDRRKNIQYF. CDR3 bases: TGTGCCACCACCTTGTCCCGGGACAGGAGGAAAAACATTCAGTACTTC.

Many counts were recorded for this clonotype. This chain connects TRBV29-1 to TRBJ1-1, with unresolved D. The germline gives CDR1 SQVTM, CDR2 ANQGSEA. The V end lost 2 bases, the J end lost 0 bases, and 10 bases lay between the germline ends. The CDR3 has 14 residues. CDR3 loop: CSVENPELNTEAFF. The DNA for the CDR3 is TGCAGCGTTGAAAATCCGGAACTGAACACTGAAGCTTTCTTT.

The chain uses TRBV6-1 and TRBJ2-2, with 12 bases identical to TRBD1. Germline-derived CDR1 and CDR2 are MNHNS and SASEGT. J lost 6 bases, V lost 5 bases, and 4 bases had no gene match. The CDR3 has 15 residues. This chain's CDR3 is CASSRDRGRPGELFF. Written as DNA, the CDR3 is TGTGCCAGCAGTCGGGACAGGGGGCGCCCCGGGGAGCTGTTTTTT.

Only a few counts were recorded for this clonotype. For the CDR3, the DNA is TGTGCCAGCAGCGTAGGGTTAGCGGACCCCTACGAGCAGTACTTC. Amino acids: CASSVGLADPYEQYF. V gene TRBV9 combines with J gene TRBJ2-7; D is possibly TRBD2 (6 bases). The germline V gene has CDR1 SGDLS and CDR2 YYNGEE. The CDR3 consists of 15 residues. Trimming shortened V by 0 bases and J by 2 bases, and 12 bases separated the two germline ends.

This clonotype was found a few times. The gene calls are TRBV2 and TRBJ2-1; D is unclear. The V gene lost 9 bases and the J gene lost 6 bases, with 12 bases spanning the gap. The CDR3 has 12 amino acids. CDR1 and CDR2 from the germline V gene are SNHLY and FYNNEI. The CDR3 nucleotides are TGTGCCAGGGTTGACATTGTCAATGAGCAGTTCTTC. Translating it yields CARVDIVNEQFF.

This rearrangement joins TRBV6-1 to TRBJ2-2, with D hard to call. Between the trimmed V and J ends, which lost 4 bases and 1 base, there was a span of 7 bases. CDR1 and CDR2 (germline): MNHNS, SASEGT. The CDR3 covers 14 residues. As DNA, the CDR3 is TGTGCCAGCAGTGCACTCCTGAACACCGGGGAGCTGTTTTTT. Translating gives CASSALLNTGELFF.

The CDR3 loop is CASRTSGREQFF. CDR3 nucleotide sequence: TGTGCCAGCAGGACTAGCGGGAGGGAGCAGTTCTTC. This chain links TRBV6-1 with TRBJ2-1, with 13 bases aligning to TRBD2. CDR3 length: 12 residues. Germline CDR1 is MNHNS and CDR2 is SASEGT. Trimming cost V 6 bases and J 10 bases; bases outside gene matches: 0.

The chain has TRBV11-2 and TRBJ2-1; 15 nucleotides agree with TRBD2. CDR3 size: 15 residues. Looked up from germline, CDR1 is SGHAT and CDR2 is FQNNGV. With 5 bases clipped from V and 9 bases from J, the junction kept 5 bases outside the gene matches. The CDR3 here is CASSPGLAGGFEQFF. In DNA, the CDR3 is TGTGCCAGCAGCCCGGGACTAGCGGGAGGTTTTGAGCAGTTCTTC.

This clonotype turned up a few times. This chain uses TRBV7-2 with TRBJ1-5; D unclear. Trimming took off 1 base at V and 3 bases at J, with 16 bases between the two ends. The length of the CDR3 is 17 residues. The germline gives CDR1 SGHTA, CDR2 FQGNSA. The CDR3 bases are TGTGCCAGCAGCTTAGAAGATACGGGCAGGTTCAATCAGCCCCAGCATTTT. Encoded protein: CASSLEDTGRFNQPQHF.

The chain joins TRBV6-2 or TRBV6-3 to TRBJ2-7; 12 nucleotides agree with TRBD2. The CDR3 contains 14 residues. Germline lookup yields CDR1 MNHEY and CDR2 SVGEGT. The ends lost 6 bases at V and 0 bases at J; junction bases unmatched: 0. CDR3 bases: TGTGCCAGCAGACTAGCGGGGGGCTCCTACGAGCAGTACTTC. It is translated as CASRLAGGSYEQYF.